This T cell receptor (beta chain) was sequenced for a study of blood T cell repertoires in COVID-19 (dated by TCRdb to about 2020). Background on the whole study: The collaborator samples originated in the United States, Italy and Spain and spanned the acute and convalescent phases of COVID-19. The dataset comprised deeply sampled blood TCRbeta repertoires from subjects exposed to, actively infected with, or recovered from COVID-19. Where HLA class I and class II types were available, the types were taken from metadata supplied by the sample provider, not from assay-based typing. A freely available public database, intended as a resource for researchers studying the immune response to SARS-CoV-2, is where the repertoires were released. The samples were drawn from two sources: the first 160 participants of the ongoing ImmuneRACE study, and 1,000 to 1,500 subjects contributed by 6 global collaborators. The prospective study material was composed of cDNA or gDNA derived from T cells, B-cell-depleted T cells, or PBMCs. A de-identified subject ID, COVID-19 status, age in years and sex were almost always included in the sample metadata. What the research found in general, with its limitations: How much clinical and demographic metadata was included differed by source and by participant, and the metadata was provided uncurated.

Each collaborating institution followed its own protocols to collect whole blood in K2EDTA tubes. For TCRbeta analysis, collaborators shipped samples in one of three forms: frozen whole blood, isolated PBMCs, or DNA extracted from either of those sample types. TCRbeta CDR3 regions were amplified from genomic DNA using the immunoSEQ Assay, a bias-controlled multiplex PCR. Regarding the original processing steps: Within the assay, amplification of reference gene primers was used to estimate how many nucleated cells each sample contained. To quantify the absolute abundance of each unique TCRbeta CDR3 rearrangement, sequence reads were collapsed and filtered. For each sample, productive Simpson clonality was calculated by taking the square root of Simpson's diversity index across productive rearrangements. Imported from immuneACCESS, the table was reduced by TCRdb to in-frame sequences with V and J called. These copies leave out some clones; in studies compared against another copy, an unresolved V gene accounts for under half, and the cause of the remainder is not known. For V, J and clone size, that table is used; D and trimming come from the DNA. This sample has 65,000 to 90,000 clones in its table, and 65% to 85% of those were observed once. The ten largest clones take up 25% to 30% of the sample.

With regard to this clone: Its cognate antigen has yet to be identified. Base qualities are not provided; no much larger clone lies one nucleotide away.

In the germline V gene (reference sequence), CDR1 corresponds to LNHDA and CDR2 to SQIVND. Including the terminal cysteine and phenylalanine, the CDR3 comprises 15 residues. Just the 45-base CDR3 DNA is kept, in frame starting at base 1. The germline V end is reduced by 7 bases and the J end by 5 bases; junction bases left unmatched: 10. The sequence derives from a human donor in a cohort sampled during active COVID-19. Recombination joined TRBV19 with TRBJ2-2; 7 nucleotides in the junction match TRBD2. The sample was peripheral blood. Here the CDR3 is given as CASTPQHGGTGELFF. Here is the DNA: TGTGCCAGTACCCCCCAACACGGGGGGACCGGGGAGCTGTTTTTT.